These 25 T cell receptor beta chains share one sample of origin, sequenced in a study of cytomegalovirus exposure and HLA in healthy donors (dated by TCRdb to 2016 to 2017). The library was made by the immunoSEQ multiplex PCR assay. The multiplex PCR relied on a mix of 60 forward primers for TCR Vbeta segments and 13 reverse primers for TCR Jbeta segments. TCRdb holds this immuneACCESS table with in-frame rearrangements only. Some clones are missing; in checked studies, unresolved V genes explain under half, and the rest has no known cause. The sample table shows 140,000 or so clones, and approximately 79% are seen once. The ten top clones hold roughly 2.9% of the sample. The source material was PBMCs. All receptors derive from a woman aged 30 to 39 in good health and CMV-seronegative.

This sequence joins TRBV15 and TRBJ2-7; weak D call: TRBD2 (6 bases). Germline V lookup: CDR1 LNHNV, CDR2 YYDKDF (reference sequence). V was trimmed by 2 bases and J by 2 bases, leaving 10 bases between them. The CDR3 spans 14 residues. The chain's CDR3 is CATSRHGGTYEQYF. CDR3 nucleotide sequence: TGTGCCACCAGCAGACACGGAGGGACCTACGAGCAGTACTTC.

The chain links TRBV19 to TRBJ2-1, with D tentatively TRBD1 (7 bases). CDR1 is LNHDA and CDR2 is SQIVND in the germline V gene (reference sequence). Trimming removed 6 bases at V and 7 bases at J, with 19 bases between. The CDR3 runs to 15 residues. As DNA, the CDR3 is TGTGCCAGTAGCCCTCGGGTCTCAGGGGGGAATGAGCAGTTCTTC. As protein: CASSPRVSGGNEQFF.

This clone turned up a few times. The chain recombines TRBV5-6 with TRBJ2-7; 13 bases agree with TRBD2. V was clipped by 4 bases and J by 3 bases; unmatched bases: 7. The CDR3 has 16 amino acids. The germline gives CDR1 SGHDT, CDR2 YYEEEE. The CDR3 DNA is TGTGCCAGCAGCGCCGGACTAGCGGGGGTGAACTACGAGCAGTACTTC. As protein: CASSAGLAGVNYEQYF.

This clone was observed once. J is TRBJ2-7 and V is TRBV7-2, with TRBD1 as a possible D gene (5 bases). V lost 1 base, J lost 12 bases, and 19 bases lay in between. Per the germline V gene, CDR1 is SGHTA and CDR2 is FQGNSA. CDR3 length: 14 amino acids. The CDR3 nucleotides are TGTGCCAGCAGCTTAGTAGTACGGACACCGGATGTGTACTTC. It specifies CASSLVVRTPDVYF.

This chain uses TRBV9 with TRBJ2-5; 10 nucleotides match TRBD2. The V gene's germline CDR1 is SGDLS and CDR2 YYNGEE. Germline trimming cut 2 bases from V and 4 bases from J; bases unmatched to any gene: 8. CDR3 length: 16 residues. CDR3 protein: CASSVSSSGGGETQYF. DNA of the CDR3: TGTGCCAGCAGCGTCTCATCTAGCGGGGGCGGAGAGACCCAGTACTTC.

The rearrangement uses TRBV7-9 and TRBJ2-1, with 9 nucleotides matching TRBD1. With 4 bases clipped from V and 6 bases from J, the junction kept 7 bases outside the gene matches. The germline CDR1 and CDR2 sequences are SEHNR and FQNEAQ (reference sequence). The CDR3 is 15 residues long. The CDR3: CASSYDRGVFNEQFF. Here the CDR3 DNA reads TGTGCCAGCAGCTACGACAGGGGGGTATTCAATGAGCAGTTCTTC.

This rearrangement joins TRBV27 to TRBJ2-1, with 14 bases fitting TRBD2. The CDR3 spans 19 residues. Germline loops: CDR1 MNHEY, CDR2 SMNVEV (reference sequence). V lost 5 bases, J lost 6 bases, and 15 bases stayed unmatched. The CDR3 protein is CASSPRTSGGTVSFNEQFF. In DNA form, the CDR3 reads TGTGCCAGCAGTCCTAGGACTAGCGGGGGGACAGTTTCATTCAATGAGCAGTTCTTC.

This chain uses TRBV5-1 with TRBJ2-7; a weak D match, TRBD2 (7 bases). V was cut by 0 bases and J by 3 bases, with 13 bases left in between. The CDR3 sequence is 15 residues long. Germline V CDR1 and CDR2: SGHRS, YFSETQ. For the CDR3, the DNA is TGCGCCAGCAGCTTGGCGGGGGCGGGGGACTACGAGCAGTACTTC. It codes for CASSLAGAGDYEQYF.

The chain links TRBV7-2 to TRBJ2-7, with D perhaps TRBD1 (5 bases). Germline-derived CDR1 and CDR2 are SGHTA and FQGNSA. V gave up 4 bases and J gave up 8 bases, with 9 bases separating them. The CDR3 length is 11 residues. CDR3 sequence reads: CASSSQVQQYF. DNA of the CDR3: TGTGCCAGCAGCTCACAGGTTCAGCAGTACTTC. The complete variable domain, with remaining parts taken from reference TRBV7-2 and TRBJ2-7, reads GAGVSQSPSNKVTEKGKDVELRCDPISGHTALYWYRQSLGQGLEFLIYFQGNSAPDKSGLPSDRFSAERTGGSVSTLTIQRTQQEDSAVYLCASSSQVQQYFGPGTRLTVT.

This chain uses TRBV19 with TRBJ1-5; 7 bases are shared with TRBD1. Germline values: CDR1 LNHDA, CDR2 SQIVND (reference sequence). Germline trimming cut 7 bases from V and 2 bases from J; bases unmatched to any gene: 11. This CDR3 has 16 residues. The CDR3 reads CASTLRPGGGNQPQHF. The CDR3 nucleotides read TGTGCCAGTACCTTACGCCCAGGGGGAGGCAATCAGCCCCAGCATTTT.

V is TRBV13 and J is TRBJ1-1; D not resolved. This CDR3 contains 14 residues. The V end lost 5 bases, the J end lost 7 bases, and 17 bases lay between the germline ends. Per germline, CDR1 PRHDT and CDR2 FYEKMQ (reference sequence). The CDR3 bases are TGTGCCAGCAGCCCCCAGTTGAGGGAGTATGAAGCTTTCTTT. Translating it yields CASSPQLREYEAFF.

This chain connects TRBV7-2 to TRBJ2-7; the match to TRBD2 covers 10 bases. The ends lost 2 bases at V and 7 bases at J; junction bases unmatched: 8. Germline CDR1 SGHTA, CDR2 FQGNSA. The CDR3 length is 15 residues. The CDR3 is CASSLRLAGVGEQYF. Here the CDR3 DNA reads TGTGCCAGCAGCTTAAGGCTAGCGGGAGTGGGGGAGCAGTACTTC.

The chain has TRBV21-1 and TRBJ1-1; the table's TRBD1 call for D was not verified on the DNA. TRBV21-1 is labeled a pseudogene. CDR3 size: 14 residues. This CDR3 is CASSKSWAQGRAFF. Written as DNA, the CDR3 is TGTGCCAGCAGCAAAAGTTGGGCACAGGGCAGAGCTTTCTTT.

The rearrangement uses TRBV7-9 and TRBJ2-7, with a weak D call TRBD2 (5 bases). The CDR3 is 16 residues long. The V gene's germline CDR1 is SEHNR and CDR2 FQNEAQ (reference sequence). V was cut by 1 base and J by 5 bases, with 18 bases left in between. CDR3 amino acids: CASSLESGKSSDEQYF. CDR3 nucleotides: TGTGCCAGCAGCTTAGAATCCGGGAAGAGTAGCGACGAGCAGTACTTC.

The CDR3 nucleotides read TGTGCCAGCAGGAATAGCGGGCCTAGCTCCTACGAGCAGTACTTC. This gives the protein CASRNSGPSSYEQYF. The rearrangement joins TRBV27 to TRBJ2-7; 7 bases are shared with TRBD2. V trimming: 6 bases; J trimming: 0 bases; junction bases outside the gene matches: 8. This CDR3 has 15 residues. The germline V gene encodes CDR1 MNHEY and CDR2 SMNVEV (reference sequence).

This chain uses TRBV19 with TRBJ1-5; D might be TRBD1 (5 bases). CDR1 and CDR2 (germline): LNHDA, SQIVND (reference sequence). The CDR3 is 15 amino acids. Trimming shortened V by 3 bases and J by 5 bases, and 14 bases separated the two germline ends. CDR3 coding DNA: TGTGCCAGTAGTATCCGGGGGGGTAAGGATCAGCCCCAGCATTTT. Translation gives CASSIRGGKDQPQHF.

The DNA for the CDR3 is TGCGCCAGCAGCCCACAGGCCCAGGGAGAGACCCAGTACTTC. Translated: CASSPQAQGETQYF. The chain uses TRBV4-1 and TRBJ2-5, with D possibly matching TRBD1 (5 bases). The CDR3 length is 14 residues. Germline CDR1 MGHRA, CDR2 YSYEKL. Trimming left V 4 bases short and J 4 bases short, with 13 bases between.

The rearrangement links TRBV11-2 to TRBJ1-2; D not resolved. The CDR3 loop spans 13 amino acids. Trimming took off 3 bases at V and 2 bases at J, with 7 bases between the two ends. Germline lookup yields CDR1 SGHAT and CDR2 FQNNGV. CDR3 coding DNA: TGTGCCAGCAGCTTCAGGCAGAACTATGGCTACACCTTC. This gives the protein CASSFRQNYGYTF.

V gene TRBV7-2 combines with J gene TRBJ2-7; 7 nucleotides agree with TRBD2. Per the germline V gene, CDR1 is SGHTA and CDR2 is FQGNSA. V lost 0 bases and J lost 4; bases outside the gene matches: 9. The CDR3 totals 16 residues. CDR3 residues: CASSLAHGGRRYEQYF. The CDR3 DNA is TGTGCCAGCAGCTTAGCGCACGGCGGGAGAAGATACGAGCAGTACTTC.

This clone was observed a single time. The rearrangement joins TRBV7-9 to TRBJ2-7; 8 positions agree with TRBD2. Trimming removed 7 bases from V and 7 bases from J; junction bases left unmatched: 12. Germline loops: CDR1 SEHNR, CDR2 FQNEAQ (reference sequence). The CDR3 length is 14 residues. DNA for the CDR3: TGTGCCAGCACCCTGGGACTAGGTTCCTCGGAGCAGTACTTC. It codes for CASTLGLGSSEQYF.

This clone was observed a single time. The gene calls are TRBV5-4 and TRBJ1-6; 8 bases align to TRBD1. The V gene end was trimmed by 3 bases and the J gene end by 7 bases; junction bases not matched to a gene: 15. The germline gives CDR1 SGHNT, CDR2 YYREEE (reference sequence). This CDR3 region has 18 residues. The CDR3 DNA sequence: TGTGCCAGCAGCTGGGGGGGACCGGGACAGGCGAGAAATTCACCCCTCCACTTT. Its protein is CASSWGGPGQARNSPLHF.

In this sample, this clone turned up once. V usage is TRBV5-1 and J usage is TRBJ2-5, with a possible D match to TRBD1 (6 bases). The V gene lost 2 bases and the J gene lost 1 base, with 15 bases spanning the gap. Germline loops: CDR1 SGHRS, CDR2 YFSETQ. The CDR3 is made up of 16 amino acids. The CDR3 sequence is CASSLRNGQSQETQYF. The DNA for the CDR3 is TGCGCCAGCAGCTTACGAAATGGACAGTCCCAAGAGACCCAGTACTTC. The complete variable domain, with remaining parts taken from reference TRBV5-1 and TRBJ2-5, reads KAGVTQTPRYLIKTRGQQVTLSCSPISGHRSVSWYQQTPGQGLQFLFEYFSETQRNKGNFPGRFSGRQFSNSRSEMNVSTLELGDSALYLCASSLRNGQSQETQYFGPGTRLLVL.

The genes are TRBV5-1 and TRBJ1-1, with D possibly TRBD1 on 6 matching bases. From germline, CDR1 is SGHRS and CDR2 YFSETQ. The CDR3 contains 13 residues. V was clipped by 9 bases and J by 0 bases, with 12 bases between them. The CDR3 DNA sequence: TGCGCCAACAGACAGGACATGAACACTGAAGCTTTCTTT. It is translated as CANRQDMNTEAFF.

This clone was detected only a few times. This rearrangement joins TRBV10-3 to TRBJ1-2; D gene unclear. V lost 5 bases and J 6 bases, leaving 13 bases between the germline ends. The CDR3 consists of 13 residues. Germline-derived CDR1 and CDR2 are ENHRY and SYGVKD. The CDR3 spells CAISSFREDGYTF. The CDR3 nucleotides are TGTGCCATCAGTTCTTTCCGAGAGGATGGCTACACCTTC.

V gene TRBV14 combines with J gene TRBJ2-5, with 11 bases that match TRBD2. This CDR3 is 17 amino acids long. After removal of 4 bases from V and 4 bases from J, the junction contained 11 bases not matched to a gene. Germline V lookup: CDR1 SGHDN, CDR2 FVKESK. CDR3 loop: CASSPGLAGWGRETQYF. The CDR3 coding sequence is TGTGCCAGCAGCCCCGGACTAGCGGGTTGGGGGCGAGAGACCCAGTACTTC.